The 13 T cell receptor beta chains below all came from one sample that was sequenced in a study of cytotoxic CD8 clonotypes in ibrutinib-treated CLL. Assay used: immunoSEQ multiplex PCR; TCRdb lists only in-frame clones, some missing. Of approximately 200,000 clones in the sample, around 72% were seen once. The starting material was PBMCs, obtained after 24 months of ibrutinib treatment. The receptors shown here come from a human donor with chronic lymphocytic leukemia.

This chain joins TRBV6-5 and TRBJ1-4; perhaps TRBD1 as D (5 bases). The germline gives CDR1 MNHEY, CDR2 SVGAGI. This CDR3 has 14 amino acids. Trimming cost V 2 bases and J 5 bases, with 9 bases left between them. The DNA for the CDR3 is TGTGCCAGCAGTTACCTGGGACCCAATGAAAAACTGTTTTTT. Protein: CASSYLGPNEKLFF.

J is TRBJ1-2 and V is TRBV5-1, with a weak D call TRBD1 (5 bases). CDR3 size: 14 residues. Deletions cut 4 bases from V and 2 bases from J, with 12 bases between. The germline gives CDR1 SGHRS, CDR2 YFSETQ. The CDR3 here is CASSLDRPNYGYTF. The CDR3 bases are TGCGCCAGCAGCCTAGACAGACCCAACTATGGCTACACCTTC.

This chain connects TRBV29-1 to TRBJ1-1; no definite D call. This CDR3 region has 13 residues. Looked up from germline, CDR1 is SQVTM and CDR2 is ANQGSEA. V lost 7 bases to trimming and J lost 0 bases, with 12 bases between them. The CDR3 sequence: CSGRRRMNTEAFF. The CDR3 bases are TGCAGCGGTCGACGGAGGATGAACACTGAAGCTTTCTTT.

The chain links TRBV5-1 to TRBJ2-3; D ambiguous. The germline V and J ends were trimmed by 7 bases and 2 bases, with 14 bases remaining between them. The germline V gene has CDR1 SGHRS and CDR2 YFSETQ. The CDR3 contains 14 residues. The CDR3 sequence: CASGSERNTDTQYF. Written as DNA, the CDR3 is TGCGCCAGCGGCTCCGAGCGCAACACAGATACGCAGTATTTT. The whole variable domain, filled in from reference TRBV5-1 and TRBJ2-3, reads KAGVTQTPRYLIKTRGQQVTLSCSPISGHRSVSWYQQTPGQGLQFLFEYFSETQRNKGNFPGRFSGRQFSNSRSEMNVSTLELGDSALYLCASGSERNTDTQYFGPGTRLTVL.

The gene calls are TRBV6-5 and TRBJ1-1; D gene uncertain. This CDR3 is 12 amino acids long. The germline V gene encodes CDR1 MNHEY and CDR2 SVGAGI. Trimming took off 10 bases at V and 6 bases at J, with 15 bases between the two ends. The CDR3 is CATHGNTAEAFF. The CDR3 nucleotides read TGTGCCACCCACGGGAATACCGCTGAAGCTTTCTTT.

This chain joins TRBV5-4 and TRBJ2-1; TRBD1 aligns across 10 bases. The length of the CDR3 is 15 residues. The junction had 3 bases not matched to a gene; V was cut back by 6 bases and J by 0 bases. Germline-derived CDR1 and CDR2 are SGHNT and YYREEE (reference sequence). CDR3: CASTRDRGSYNEQFF. CDR3 in DNA: TGTGCCAGCACCCGGGACAGGGGCTCCTACAATGAGCAGTTCTTC. Using reference TRBV5-4 and TRBJ2-1 for the parts outside the CDR3, the full variable domain is ETGVTQSPTHLIKTRGQQVTLRCSSQSGHNTVSWYQQALGQGPQFIFQYYREEENGRGNFPPRFSGLQFPNYSSELNVNALELDDSALYLCASTRDRGSYNEQFFGPGTRLTVL.

This chain links TRBV27 with TRBJ2-3; TRBD2 matches at 10 bases. V trimming: 2 bases; J trimming: 6 bases; junction bases outside the gene matches: 2. This CDR3 comprises 14 residues. CDR1 MNHEY and CDR2 SMNVEV come from the germline V gene (reference sequence). The CDR3 loop is CASSLLSGRDTQYF. CDR3 bases: TGTGCCAGCAGTTTACTTAGCGGGAGGGATACGCAGTATTTT.

The V gene is TRBV27, the J gene TRBJ1-1, with D perhaps TRBD1 (6 bases). Germline values: CDR1 MNHEY, CDR2 SMNVEV (reference sequence). This CDR3 spans 15 amino acids. The V and J ends lost 5 bases and 5 bases respectively, with 18 bases between them. CDR3 in DNA: TGTGCCAGCAGTCCCACGTCGGGGGCAGGGACTGAAGCTTTCTTT. This codes for CASSPTSGAGTEAFF.

This clone showed up just a few times. V and J are TRBV27 and TRBJ1-4; TRBD1 aligns across 7 bases. Losses at the gene ends were 7 bases for V and 7 bases for J; bases not matched to a gene: 9. This CDR3 has 14 amino acids. Germline V lookup: CDR1 MNHEY, CDR2 SMNVEV (reference sequence). As DNA, the CDR3 is TGTGCCAGCACTAAGACAGGGTCGGGTGAAAAACTGTTTTTT. Translating gives CASTKTGSGEKLFF.

This chain joins TRBV4-2 and TRBJ2-7, with D maybe TRBD1 (7 bases). The germline V and J ends were trimmed by 1 base and 5 bases, with 15 bases remaining between them. The CDR3 has 15 amino acids. The germline gives CDR1 LGHNA, CDR2 YNFKEQ. The CDR3 spells CASSQAGGRFHEQYF. The DNA for the CDR3 is TGTGCCAGCAGCCAAGCAGGGGGGAGGTTCCACGAGCAGTACTTC.

This rearrangement joins TRBV9 to TRBJ2-1; 10 bases map to TRBD1. Germline V gives CDR1 SGDLS, CDR2 YYNGEE. The junction had 2 bases not matched to a gene; V was cut back by 1 base and J by 7 bases. This CDR3 spans 14 amino acids. The CDR3 coding sequence is TGTGCCAGCAGCGTACCGGGACAGGGGAATGAGCAGTTCTTC. Its protein is CASSVPGQGNEQFF.

The chain carries TRBV13 and TRBJ2-1; 9 bases are shared with TRBD2. Trimming at V came to 2 bases and at J to 7 bases, leaving 15 bases not matched to a gene. Germline CDR1 and CDR2: PRHDT and FYEKMQ (reference sequence). The CDR3 length is 18 residues. The CDR3 DNA follows: TGTGCCAGCAGCTTATTGGGGGGAAGTGTAGCGGGAGTTAATGAGCAGTTCTTC. This translates into CASSLLGGSVAGVNEQFF.

About this clone: This may come from a read error, since a much larger clone is one base off. This chain connects TRBV11-2 to TRBJ1-1; D is undetermined. This CDR3 has 13 residues. Germline CDR1 is SGHAT and CDR2 is FQNNGV. The CDR3 reads CASSPQRNTEAFF. Written as DNA, the CDR3 is TGCGCCAGCAGCCCCCAGCGGAACACTGAAGCTTTCTTT.